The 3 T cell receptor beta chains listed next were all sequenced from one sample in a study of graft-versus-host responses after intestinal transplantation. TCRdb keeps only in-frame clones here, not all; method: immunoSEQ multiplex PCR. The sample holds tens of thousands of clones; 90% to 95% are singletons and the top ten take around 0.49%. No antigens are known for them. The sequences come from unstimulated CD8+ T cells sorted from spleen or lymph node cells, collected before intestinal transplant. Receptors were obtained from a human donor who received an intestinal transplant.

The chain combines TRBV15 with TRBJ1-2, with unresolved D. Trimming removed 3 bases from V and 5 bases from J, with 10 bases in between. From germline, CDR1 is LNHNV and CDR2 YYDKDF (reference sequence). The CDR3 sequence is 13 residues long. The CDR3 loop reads CATSRNREYGYTF. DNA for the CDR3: TGTGCCACCAGCAGGAACCGAGAGTATGGCTACACCTTC.

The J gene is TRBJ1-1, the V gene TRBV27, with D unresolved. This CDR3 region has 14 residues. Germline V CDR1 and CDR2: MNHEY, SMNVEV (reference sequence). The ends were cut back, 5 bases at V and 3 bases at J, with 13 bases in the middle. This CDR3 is CASSMTVRDTEAFF. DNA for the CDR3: TGTGCCAGCAGTATGACGGTGAGGGACACTGAAGCTTTCTTT.

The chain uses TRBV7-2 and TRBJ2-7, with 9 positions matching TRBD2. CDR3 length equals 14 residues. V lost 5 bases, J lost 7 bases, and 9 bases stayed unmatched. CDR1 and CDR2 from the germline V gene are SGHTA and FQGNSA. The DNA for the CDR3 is TGTGCCAGCAGCCAAGTAGCGGGAGTGGGGGAGCAGTACTTC. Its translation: CASSQVAGVGEQYF.